This T cell receptor (beta chain) was retrieved from a study of a mutant IDH1 vaccine in newly diagnosed glioma. Turning to the study itself: Patients got radiotherapy, temozolomide, or both beforehand, and most got both.

This sample's time point: baseline, week 1 (first vaccination visit). Treatment given: pre-vaccination baseline after standard-of-care therapy. A word on this clone: No antigen is known for it.

This table comes from immunoSEQ multiplex PCR, and its TCRdb copy is limited to in-frame clones, with some not included. Of about 98,000 clones in the sample, roughly 90% were seen once. Germline values: CDR1 SGHTA, CDR2 FQGNSA. V shed 4 bases and J 6 bases; nucleotides not matched to a gene: 4. This CDR3 has 15 amino acids. The study's findings and limits: Among patients, nearly 95% showed immune responses induced by the vaccine. With respect to changes in top peripheral T cell clonotypes, pseudoprogression seemed unrelated.

The chain joins TRBV7-2 to TRBJ1-5; TRBD1 matches 12 bases. Sequencing used PBMCs, obtained from a glioma patient treated with radiotherapy, temozolomide or both. The clonotype comes from a woman aged 45-65 years with glioma. The CDR3 DNA reads TGTGCCAGCAGCTGGGGACAGGGGGCTTCTCAGCCCCAGCATTTT. It yields the protein CASSWGQGASQPQHF.